A single sample is the source of the 22 T cell receptor beta chains below, sequenced in a study. TCRdb passed the RT-PCR reads through MiXCR, listing each CDR3 protein once. The data contain about 680,000 distinct CDR3 sequences, 12% to 15% of them singletons. The sample was memory CD4+ T cells from blood. All receptors derive from a female donor in good health, serving as a healthy control.

This clonotype has more than one count but fewer than ten. This sequence joins TRBV20-1 and TRBJ1-6; no clear D. The CDR3 loop spans 12 amino acids. Trimming left V 3 bases short and J 14 bases short, with 14 bases between. Germline CDR1 DFQATT, CDR2 SNEGSKA (reference sequence). The CDR3 bases are TGCAGTGCTAGCCTTACCTCATGGGCCCTCCACTTT. This gives the protein CSASLTSWALHF.

The chain carries TRBV6-5 and TRBJ1-5; TRBD1 matches 9 bases. V shed 6 bases, J shed 4 bases, and the junction held 7 bases outside the gene matches. The CDR3 extends over 15 amino acids. Germline lookup yields CDR1 MNHEY and CDR2 SVGAGI. CDR3 sequence reads: CASSAGTGYNQPQHF. CDR3 in DNA: TGTGCCAGCAGCGCCGGGACAGGGTATAATCAGCCCCAGCATTTT.

At least ten counts were recorded for this clonotype. The J gene is TRBJ1-3, the V gene TRBV12-3 or TRBV12-4; D not resolved. This CDR3 is 13 amino acids long. The V end was cut by 1 base, the J end by 8 bases, with 9 bases between. The CDR3 protein is CASSLGSTYTIYF. For the CDR3, the DNA is TGTGCCAGCAGTTTAGGGTCGACGTACACCATATATTTT.

This clonotype was seen only a few times. CDR3 loop: CASSFQAGTGVNEQFF. The DNA for the CDR3 is TGCGCCAGCAGCTTCCAGGCCGGGACAGGGGTCAATGAGCAGTTCTTC. This sequence joins TRBV5-1 and TRBJ2-1; TRBD1 aligns across 10 bases. This CDR3 comprises 16 residues. Trimming at V came to 2 bases and at J to 6 bases, leaving 8 bases not matched to a gene. Germline V lookup: CDR1 SGHRS, CDR2 YFSETQ. The whole variable domain, filled in from reference TRBV5-1 and TRBJ2-1, reads KAGVTQTPRYLIKTRGQQVTLSCSPISGHRSVSWYQQTPGQGLQFLFEYFSETQRNKGNFPGRFSGRQFSNSRSEMNVSTLELGDSALYLCASSFQAGTGVNEQFFGPGTRLTVL.

The rearrangement joins TRBV7-9 to TRBJ2-1; tentative D call: TRBD1 (6 bases). Per the germline V gene, CDR1 is SEHNR and CDR2 is FQNEAQ (reference sequence). There are 15 residues in the CDR3. Trimming removed 6 bases at V and 7 bases at J, with 19 bases between. The CDR3 DNA sequence: TGTGCCAGCAGACTGGGACACCCCCAGGGGAATGAGCAGTTCTTC. Its translation is CASRLGHPQGNEQFF.

CDR3 sequence reads: CASRGGGTGDGYTF. In nucleotides, the CDR3 is TGTGCCAGCAGGGGCGGCGGGACAGGTGATGGCTACACCTTC. V usage is TRBV6-5 and J usage is TRBJ1-2, with 8 bases lining up with TRBD1. The J segment lost 6 bases and the V segment lost 6 bases, leaving 9 bases of the junction unmatched. This CDR3 is 14 amino acids long. CDR1 is MNHEY and CDR2 is SVGAGI in the germline V gene.

This clonotype was seen repeatedly, ten times or more. CDR3 loop: CATSRGLLAGGGDTQYF. The CDR3 nucleotides are TGTGCCACCAGCAGAGGTCTACTAGCGGGAGGAGGAGATACGCAGTATTTT. The V and J genes are TRBV15 and TRBJ2-3; 12 bases are a match to TRBD2. V was pared by 1 base and J by 5 bases, with 7 bases of the junction left unmatched. This CDR3 is built from 17 residues. Germline loops: CDR1 LNHNV, CDR2 YYDKDF (reference sequence). Together with reference TRBV15 and TRBJ2-3, the CDR3 gives the full variable domain: DAMVIQNPRYQVTQFGKPVTLSCSQTLNHNVMYWYQQKSSQAPKLLFHYYDKDFNNEADTPDNFQSRRPNTSFCFLDIRSPGLGDTAMYLCATSRGLLAGGGDTQYFGPGTRLTVL.

This clonotype was seen a handful of times. V and J are TRBV20-1 and TRBJ1-4; TRBD1 matches at 7 bases. Germline values: CDR1 DFQATT, CDR2 SNEGSKA (reference sequence). The length of the CDR3 is 15 residues. Losses at the gene ends were 0 bases for V and 5 bases for J; bases not matched to a gene: 6. The CDR3 DNA sequence: TGCAGTGCTAGAGATTTCCAGACAGGGAATGAAAAACTGTTTTTT. It specifies CSARDFQTGNEKLFF.

The V call is TRBV7-9, the J call TRBJ1-5; unclear D gene. V was shortened by 5 bases and J by 3 bases, with 11 bases between the two germline ends. This CDR3 region has 14 residues. Germline assignment: CDR1 SEHNR and CDR2 FQNEAQ (reference sequence). The CDR3 spells CASSPDGDNQPQHF. As DNA, the CDR3 is TGTGCCAGCAGCCCGGACGGGGACAATCAGCCCCAGCATTTT.

The rearrangement links TRBV4-3 to TRBJ1-2, with D tentatively TRBD1 (6 bases). This CDR3 contains 13 residues. V shed 4 bases and J shed 7 bases, with 13 bases lying between them. CDR1 and CDR2 from the germline V gene are LGHNA and YSLEER. This chain's CDR3 is CASSLYREGGYTF. For the CDR3, the DNA is TGCGCCAGCAGCCTTTACAGGGAGGGTGGCTACACCTTC.

This rearrangement joins TRBV12-3 or TRBV12-4 to TRBJ2-5, with D tentatively TRBD1 or TRBD2 (5 bases each). The CDR3 length is 15 residues. The V end was cut by 7 bases, the J end by 10 bases, with 25 bases between. This CDR3 is CASTATVGPRMGQYF. As DNA, the CDR3 is TGTGCCAGCACCGCGACAGTGGGACCGAGGATGGGCCAGTACTTC.

This clonotype has only a few counts. The chain employs TRBV12-3 or TRBV12-4 and TRBJ1-2; D unresolved. The CDR3 runs to 12 residues. Between the trimmed V and J ends, which lost 6 bases and 5 bases, there was a span of 10 bases. The DNA for the CDR3 is TGTGCCAGCAGCCCGACCCTATATGGCTACACCTTC. Its translation is CASSPTLYGYTF.

The DNA of the CDR3 is TGCAGTGCTACCCCCCCGAACAGGGTGGGGGATCAGCCCCAGCATTTT. It specifies CSATPPNRVGDQPQHF. The chain employs TRBV20-1 and TRBJ1-5; TRBD1 might be the D (6 bases). CDR3 length: 16 residues. V was pared by 4 bases and J by 5 bases, with 21 bases between. The germline CDR1 and CDR2 sequences are DFQATT and SNEGSKA (reference sequence).

This clonotype occurred a few times. The chain carries TRBV6-2 or TRBV6-3 and TRBJ2-1; D is undetermined. Per the germline V gene, CDR1 is MNHEY and CDR2 is SVGEGT. The CDR3 length is 14 residues. Between the trimmed V and J ends, which lost 0 bases and 6 bases, there was a span of 9 bases. The CDR3: CASSYSRLSNEQFF. In DNA, the CDR3 is TGTGCCAGCAGTTACTCGAGGCTATCCAATGAGCAGTTCTTC.

The sample holds many counts of this clonotype. The chain recombines TRBV12-3 or TRBV12-4 with TRBJ1-5; no firm D call. There are 12 residues in the CDR3. The germline V and J ends were trimmed by 6 bases and 7 bases, with 10 bases remaining between them. The CDR3, as DNA: TGTGCCAGCAGCCGCGGAGAGCAGCCCCAGCATTTT. Protein: CASSRGEQPQHF.

This clonotype was recorded a few times. The CDR3 DNA reads TGCGCCAGCAGCTTGTTTCCCGGTACTCAGCCCCAGCATTTT. Amino acids: CASSLFPGTQPQHF. This chain links TRBV5-1 with TRBJ1-5; no reliable D call. CDR1 SGHRS and CDR2 YFSETQ come from the germline V gene. The CDR3 length is 14 residues. V was cut by 1 base and J by 6 bases, with 11 bases left in between.

The chain carries TRBV3-1 and TRBJ2-1; maybe TRBD2 (6 bases). CDR3 size: 14 residues. Trimming took 4 bases from V and 3 from J, leaving 10 bases between them. Germline V gives CDR1 LGHDT, CDR2 YNNKEL (reference sequence). The CDR3 spells CASSRGTHYNEQFF. The CDR3 DNA sequence: TGTGCCAGCAGCCGAGGGACTCACTACAATGAGCAGTTCTTC.

This clonotype was detected only a few times. V usage is TRBV4-1 and J usage is TRBJ1-6; D is perhaps TRBD1 (5 bases). V was cut by 3 bases and J by 12 bases, with 18 bases left in between. Per the germline V gene, CDR1 is MGHRA and CDR2 is YSYEKL. The CDR3 sequence is 15 residues long. This CDR3 is CASSHPVRDGVPLHF. CDR3 sequence (DNA): TGCGCCAGCAGCCACCCGGTCCGGGACGGCGTACCCCTCCACTTT.

This clonotype was seen a few times. V usage is TRBV5-4 and J usage is TRBJ2-5; no definite D call. Germline CDR1 is SGHNT and CDR2 is YYREEE (reference sequence). Trimming pared 1 base from V and 3 bases from J, leaving 7 bases between. This CDR3 has 13 residues. The CDR3 here is CASSLTYEETQYF. In nucleotides, the CDR3 is TGTGCCAGCAGCTTGACCTACGAAGAGACCCAGTACTTC.

This clonotype was seen repeatedly, ten times or more. This sequence joins TRBV6-6 and TRBJ1-1; perhaps TRBD1 as D (6 bases). V was trimmed by 7 bases and J by 0 bases, leaving 12 bases between them. The CDR3 is 14 residues long. CDR1 and CDR2 from the germline V gene are MNHNY and SVGAGI (reference sequence). CDR3 coding DNA: TGTGCCAGCACCACCGGACAGATGAACACTGAAGCTTTCTTT. Translating it yields CASTTGQMNTEAFF.

This clonotype has at least ten counts. The V gene is TRBV10-3, the J gene TRBJ1-5; D is perhaps TRBD1 (5 bases). CDR3 length: 14 amino acids. V shed 6 bases and J shed 9 bases, with 18 bases lying between them. The germline gives CDR1 ENHRY, CDR2 SYGVKD. The CDR3: CAIRETGNSGPQHF. CDR3 DNA sequence: TGTGCCATCAGGGAAACAGGCAATTCAGGGCCCCAGCATTTT.

The table lists this clonotype with many counts. V and J are TRBV6-5 and TRBJ2-6; 11 bases are a match to TRBD1. The ends lost 6 bases at V and 0 bases at J; junction bases unmatched: 16. The CDR3 is 21 residues long. In germline, CDR1 is MNHEY, CDR2 SVGAGI. The CDR3 loop is CASRGDRGSGLARSGANVLTF. CDR3 bases: TGTGCCAGCAGGGGGGACAGGGGGTCTGGACTAGCCCGCTCTGGGGCCAACGTCCTGACTTTC.